The 23 T cell receptor beta chains below come from one sample, sequenced in a study of T cell repertoires in cytomegalovirus infection. MiXCR, run by TCRdb on the reads, gives a single entry per CDR3 protein. The sample holds roughly 500,000 distinct CDR3 sequences, approximately 16% seen once. Sample: CD8+ T cells from PBMCs. These receptors were taken from a human donor in good health (CMV status not recorded). Some clones in this sample may be carry-over from other donors' samples.

This clonotype was seen ten or more times. The genes are TRBV7-9 and TRBJ2-4, with TRBD2 matching 11 bases. CDR1 is SEHNR, CDR2 FQNEAQ, per germline (reference sequence). CDR3 length: 19 residues. Unmatched junction bases numbered 15, after V lost 5 bases and J lost 3 bases. The CDR3 spells CASSRNILAGGPGKNIQYF. CDR3 coding DNA: TGTGCCAGCAGCCGAAATATTTTAGCGGGAGGGCCCGGCAAAAACATTCAGTACTTC.

The table lists this clonotype with a count of one. The conserved phenylalanine or tryptophan normally closing the CDR3 is absent here, so this likely arose from a read error. The chain recombines TRBV27 with TRBJ2-1; 8 nucleotides align to TRBD1. Trimming cost V 5 bases and J 6 bases; bases outside gene matches: 12. CDR3 length: 16 amino acids. Germline V CDR1 and CDR2: MNHEY, SMNVEV (reference sequence). CDR3 sequence reads: CASSPSTGESINEQFL. The CDR3 DNA sequence: TGTGCCAGCAGTCCTTCGACAGGGGAATCAATCAATGAGCAGTTCTTA.

This clonotype was observed at least ten times. The chain carries TRBV5-4 and TRBJ1-2; D remains ambiguous. Germline lookup yields CDR1 SGHNT and CDR2 YYREEE (reference sequence). The CDR3 runs to 15 residues. Between the trimmed V and J ends, which lost 4 bases and 3 bases, there was a span of 16 bases. The CDR3 region has the DNA TGTGCCAGCAGCCTCGATGAACTCCCTCACTATGGCTACACCTTC. This codes for CASSLDELPHYGYTF.

This chain joins TRBV7-9 and TRBJ1-1; D gene ambiguous. V lost 1 base, J lost 0 bases, and 15 bases lay in between. CDR3 length equals 17 residues. Germline CDR1 SEHNR, CDR2 FQNEAQ (reference sequence). In DNA form, the CDR3 reads TGTGCCAGCAGCTTAGGAAGGACGGGGAGAATGAACACTGAAGCTTTCTTT. It is translated as CASSLGRTGRMNTEAFF.

With respect to this clonotype: A much larger clone is a single base away; this may be a read error. The V call is TRBV4-1, the J call TRBJ1-3; 9 bases match TRBD1. The CDR3 covers 14 residues. Per the germline V gene, CDR1 is MGHRA and CDR2 is YSYEKL. The CDR3 spells CTSSTGTGRNTIYF. The CDR3 bases are TGCACCAGCAGCACCGGGACAGGGCGAAACACCATATATTTT.

This clonotype appeared a few times. The rearrangement uses TRBV27 and TRBJ1-2, with 8 positions matching TRBD1. Trimming removed 6 bases from V and 0 bases from J; junction bases left unmatched: 0. Germline V gene lookup returns CDR1 MNHEY and CDR2 SMNVEV (reference sequence). The CDR3 extends over 13 amino acids. DNA of the CDR3: TGTGCCAGCAGACAGGGGGCTAACTATGGCTACACCTTC. This gives the protein CASRQGANYGYTF.

Details on this clonotype: This is likely a read error, given that the CDR3 carries no conserved phenylalanine or tryptophan at its end. It is unclear where the CDR3 begins or ends on the DNA, so no DNA is shown, and the CDR3 is as TCRdb lists it. This sequence joins TRBV7-3 and TRBJ1-1; the table gives TRBD1 as D, unverified against the DNA. The V gene's germline CDR1 is SGHTA and CDR2 FQGTGA. From its first to its last residue, the CDR3 has 14 amino acids. The CDR3: CASSPSQGGTEACY.

The CDR3: CASRALPGGYTF. In DNA, the CDR3 is TGCGCCAGCAGGGCCCTCCCTGGCGGCTACACCTTC. The chain couples TRBV10-2 to TRBJ1-2; D uncertain. The CDR3 totals 12 residues. Germline loops: CDR1 WSHSY, CDR2 SAAADI. V lost 6 bases to trimming and J lost 8 bases, with 13 bases between them.

This clonotype was observed a handful of times. The rearrangement links TRBV10-3 to TRBJ1-2; D is unresolved. Trimming took 0 bases from V and 7 from J, leaving 15 bases between them. Germline CDR1 and CDR2: ENHRY and SYGVKD. The CDR3 spans 15 residues. The CDR3 coding sequence is TGTGCCATCAGTGAGTCCCGGGGTTCGATATCTGGCTACACCTTC. Its protein product is CAISESRGSISGYTF.

About this clonotype: A read error may be the cause here, since a much bigger clone is one base away. Since the CDR3 does not end with the conserved phenylalanine or tryptophan, this likely comes from a read error. The rearrangement joins TRBV7-4 to TRBJ2-5, with no clear D. CDR3 length: 13 residues. Germline loops: CDR1 SGHVT, CDR2 SQSDAQ. The V end lost 5 bases, the J end lost 5 bases, and 12 bases lay between the germline ends. Here the CDR3 reads CASSPPDSETQYL. The CDR3 nucleotides are TGTGCCAGCAGCCCCCCGGATTCTGAGACCCAGTACTTA.

This clonotype was seen many times. The rearrangement uses TRBV6-2 or TRBV6-3 and TRBJ2-7, with 12 bases that match TRBD2. The germline CDR1 and CDR2 sequences are MNHEY and SVGEGT. The V and J ends lost 2 bases and 0 bases, in that order; junction bases with no gene match: 8. This CDR3 region has 18 residues. The CDR3 sequence is CASSYPGRLAGVSYEQYF. CDR3 in DNA: TGTGCCAGCAGTTACCCAGGGCGACTAGCGGGGGTCTCCTACGAGCAGTACTTC.

V and J are TRBV20-1 and TRBJ1-4, with 8 bases identical to TRBD1. This CDR3 comprises 16 residues. The V segment lost 4 bases and the J segment 4 bases; nucleotides outside the gene matches: 11. The germline gives CDR1 DFQATT, CDR2 SNEGSKA (reference sequence). CDR3 protein: CSATHYSGQDNEKLFF. The CDR3 DNA follows: TGCAGTGCTACACACTACTCGGGACAGGATAATGAAAAACTGTTTTTT.

This clonotype was detected only a few times. The chain combines TRBV24-1 with TRBJ2-6; D gene unclear. The V gene lost 4 bases and the J gene lost 2 bases, with 14 bases spanning the gap. CDR3 size: 17 residues. Germline lookup yields CDR1 KGHDR and CDR2 SFDVKD. CDR3 region: CATSDPTAYPGANVLTF. The CDR3 DNA sequence: TGTGCCACCAGTGACCCGACGGCTTACCCTGGGGCCAACGTCCTGACTTTC.

The rearrangement joins TRBV20-1 to TRBJ2-7; a possible D gene is TRBD1 (6 bases). Trimming removed 6 bases from V and 3 bases from J, with 21 bases in between. This CDR3 has 15 residues. Germline CDR1 DFQATT, CDR2 SNEGSKA (reference sequence). CDR3 nucleotides: TGCAGTGCAATAGACTCGGCCGGGACAAGCTACGAGCAGTACTTC. It yields the protein CSAIDSAGTSYEQYF.

This chain joins TRBV6-5 and TRBJ2-1; 7 positions match TRBD1. This CDR3 has 16 residues. CDR1 is MNHEY and CDR2 is SVGAGI in the germline V gene. V lost 5 bases, J lost 5 bases, and 12 bases stayed unmatched. This CDR3 reads CASSVSRGGGNNEQFF. The DNA of the CDR3 is TGTGCCAGCAGTGTCAGTCGAGGGGGCGGAAACAATGAGCAGTTCTTC.

The chain joins TRBV7-9 to TRBJ2-2; weak D call: TRBD1 (6 bases). The V gene lost 5 bases and the J gene lost 5 bases, with 18 bases spanning the gap. The CDR3 runs to 16 residues. Germline CDR1 and CDR2: SEHNR and FQNEAQ (reference sequence). The DNA of the CDR3 is TGTGCCAGCAGCCGGGTCGCCAGGGGAGCTACCGGGGAGCTGTTTTTT. Translation: CASSRVARGATGELFF.

This clonotype appeared many times. DNA of the CDR3: TGTGCCAGCAGTTTAGCCAGGGGGGGCACAGATACGCAGTATTTT. Its translation is CASSLARGGTDTQYF. The J gene is TRBJ2-3, the V gene TRBV28, with D possibly TRBD1 on 7 matching bases. This CDR3 comprises 15 residues. Trimming took 2 bases from V and 1 from J, leaving 10 bases between them. The germline gives CDR1 MDHEN, CDR2 SYDVKM.

The V and J genes are TRBV27 and TRBJ1-1; 11 bases agree with TRBD1. This CDR3 is built from 14 residues. Germline V CDR1 and CDR2: MNHEY, SMNVEV (reference sequence). The junction had 5 bases not matched to a gene; V was cut back by 5 bases and J by 6 bases. CDR3 protein: CASSPRTGGPEAFF. The CDR3 DNA is TGTGCCAGCAGTCCGCGGACAGGGGGCCCTGAAGCTTTCTTT.

Ten or more counts support this clonotype. J is TRBJ1-5 and V is TRBV12-3 or TRBV12-4, with a weak D call TRBD1 (6 bases). V shed 6 bases and J shed 6 bases, with 15 bases lying between them. CDR3 length: 14 amino acids. The CDR3 DNA is TGTGCCAGCAGCTACAGGGTCGGGAGTCAGCCCCAGCATTTT. Its translation is CASSYRVGSQPQHF.

In this sample, this clonotype turned up many times. The chain links TRBV14 to TRBJ2-7, with D unresolved. This CDR3 contains 16 residues. CDR1 and CDR2 from the germline V gene are SGHDN and FVKESK. Between the trimmed V and J ends, which lost 0 bases and 4 bases, there was a span of 16 bases. The CDR3 here is CASSQEELSFSYEQYF. The CDR3, as DNA: TGTGCCAGCAGCCAAGAGGAGCTCAGTTTCAGTTACGAGCAGTACTTC.

This chain joins TRBV23-1 and TRBJ2-3; a weak D match, TRBD2 (5 bases). TRBV23-1 belongs to the ORF category, with a function that is uncertain. The V gene lost 6 bases and the J gene lost 5 bases, with 24 bases spanning the gap. The CDR3 runs 17 residues. This chain's CDR3 is CASRPTRELEQRDTQYF. CDR3 nucleotide sequence: TGCGCCAGCAGGCCAACCCGGGAACTAGAACAGAGAGATACGCAGTATTTT.

Ten or more counts support this clonotype. The V call is TRBV27, the J call TRBJ2-7, with 8 bases aligning to TRBD1. The junction had 5 bases not matched to a gene; V was cut back by 0 bases and J by 1 base. This CDR3 is 16 amino acids long. The germline gives CDR1 MNHEY, CDR2 SMNVEV (reference sequence). This CDR3 is CASSLSGTGYSYEQYF. The CDR3 DNA reads TGTGCCAGCAGTTTATCGGGGACAGGCTATTCCTACGAGCAGTACTTC.

This clonotype has only a few counts. The chain carries TRBV7-9 and TRBJ2-7, with a possible D match to TRBD1 (5 bases). Germline V lookup: CDR1 SEHNR, CDR2 FQNEAQ (reference sequence). The CDR3 extends over 16 amino acids. Between the trimmed V and J ends, which lost 5 bases and 0 bases, there was a span of 17 bases. The CDR3 loop is CASSPGTGSNSYEQYF. DNA for the CDR3: TGTGCCAGCAGCCCTGGTACAGGATCGAACTCCTACGAGCAGTACTTC.